The clone carrying this T cell receptor beta chain was seen more than once but under ten times. What it binds is unknown. Looked up from germline, CDR1 is MNHNS and CDR2 is SASEGT. The CDR3 totals 14 residues. Trimming removed 9 bases from V and 0 bases from J; junction bases left unmatched: 3. Each CDR3 protein gets one entry after TCRdb re-called the reads with MiXCR. Of approximately 770,000 distinct CDR3 sequences in the sample, 25% to 30% were seen once. This entry comes from a study of T cell repertoires in cytomegalovirus infection. Overall study context: Recently identified HLA-C-restricted CMV epitopes were used, and well-studied HLA-B-restricted CMV epitopes were used as well. Public TCR beta signatures indicated both CMV infection and matching HLA type. Study-level findings and limits: The cumulative frequency of public TCR beta families distinguished individuals who carried CMV together with the relevant HLA.

The J gene is TRBJ2-5, the V gene TRBV6-1, with 11 bases that match TRBD2. The specimen comprised cultured CD8+ T cells from PBMCs, sampled from culture after CMV antigen stimulation. This clonotype originated in a human donor in good health (CMV status not recorded). Some clones in this sample may be carry-over from other donors' samples. The CDR3 bases are TGTGCCAGTATACTAGCGGGGGACCAAGAGACCCAGTACTTC. Its translation is CASILAGDQETQYF.